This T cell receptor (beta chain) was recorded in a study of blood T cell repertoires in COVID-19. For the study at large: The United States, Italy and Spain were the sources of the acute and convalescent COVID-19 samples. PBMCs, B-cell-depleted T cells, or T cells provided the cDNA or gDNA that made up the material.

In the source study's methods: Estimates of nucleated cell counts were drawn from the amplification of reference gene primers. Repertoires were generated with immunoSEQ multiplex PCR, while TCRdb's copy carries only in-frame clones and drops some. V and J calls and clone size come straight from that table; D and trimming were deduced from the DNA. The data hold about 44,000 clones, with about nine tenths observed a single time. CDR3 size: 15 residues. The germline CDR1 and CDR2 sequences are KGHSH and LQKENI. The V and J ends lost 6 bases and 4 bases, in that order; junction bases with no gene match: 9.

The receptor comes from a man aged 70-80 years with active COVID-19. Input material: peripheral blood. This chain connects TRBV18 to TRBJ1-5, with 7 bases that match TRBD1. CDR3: CASSAGAQGNQPQHF. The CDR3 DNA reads TGTGCCAGCTCGGCAGGGGCACAGGGGAATCAGCCCCAGCATTTT.